This TCR beta chain was profiled in a study of cytomegalovirus exposure and HLA in healthy donors. Study conclusions and caveats: A later analysis linked a missense variant in DCLRE1C to the trimming of TCR beta V and J genes. Compared with the approximately 680-donor mean, an Asian-associated ancestry cluster reportedly had fewer N-insertions, according to a later analysis.

The CDR3 spans 10 residues. The V and J ends lost 7 bases and 6 bases respectively, with 10 bases between them. The germline V gene has CDR1 SQVTM and CDR2 ANQGSEA. For this clone: The antigen remains unidentified.

This PCR relied on a set of 60 Vbeta primers and 13 Jbeta primers. The table came from immunoSEQ multiplex PCR; TCRdb's copy has only in-frame clones and leaves some out. The sample includes some 130,000 clones, 80% of them seen just once. V usage is TRBV29-1 and J usage is TRBJ2-7; possibly TRBD2 for D (5 bases). The source of this sequence is a woman aged 40 to 50 in good health and CMV-seronegative. Sequences were obtained from PBMCs. The CDR3 nucleotides read TGCAGCGCCGTCGGAGGCGAGCAGTACTTC. Its translation is CSAVGGEQYF.